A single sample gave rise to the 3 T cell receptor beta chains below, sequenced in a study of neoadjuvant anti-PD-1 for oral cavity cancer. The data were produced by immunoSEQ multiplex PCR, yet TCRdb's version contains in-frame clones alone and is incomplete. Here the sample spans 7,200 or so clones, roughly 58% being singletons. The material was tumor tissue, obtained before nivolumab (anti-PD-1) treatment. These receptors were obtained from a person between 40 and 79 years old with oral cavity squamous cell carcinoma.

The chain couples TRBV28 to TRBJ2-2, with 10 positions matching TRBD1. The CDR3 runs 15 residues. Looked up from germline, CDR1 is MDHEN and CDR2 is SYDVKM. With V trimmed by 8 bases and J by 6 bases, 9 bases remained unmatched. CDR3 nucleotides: TGTGCCAGCGTACTTTCGACAGGGGGCCCCGGGGAGCTGTTTTTT. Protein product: CASVLSTGGPGELFF.

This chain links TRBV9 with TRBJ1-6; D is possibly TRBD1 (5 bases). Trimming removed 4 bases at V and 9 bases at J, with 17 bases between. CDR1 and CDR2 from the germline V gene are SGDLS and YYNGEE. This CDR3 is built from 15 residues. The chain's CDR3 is CASSRLGAQSSPLHF. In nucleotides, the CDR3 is TGTGCCAGCAGCAGACTAGGGGCGCAGAGTTCACCCCTCCACTTT. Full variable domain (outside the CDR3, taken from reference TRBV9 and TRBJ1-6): DSGVTQTPKHLITATGQRVTLRCSPRSGDLSVYWYQQSLDQGLQFLIQYYNGEERAKGNILERFSAQQFPDLHSELNLSSLELGDSALYFCASSRLGAQSSPLHFGNGTRLTVT.

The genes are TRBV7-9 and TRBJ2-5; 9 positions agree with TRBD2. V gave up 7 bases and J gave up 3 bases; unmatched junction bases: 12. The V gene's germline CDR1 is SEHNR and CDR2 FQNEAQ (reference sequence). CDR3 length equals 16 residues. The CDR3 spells CASTPRSGGPKETQYF. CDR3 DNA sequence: TGTGCCAGCACCCCTCGGAGCGGGGGGCCCAAAGAGACCCAGTACTTC.